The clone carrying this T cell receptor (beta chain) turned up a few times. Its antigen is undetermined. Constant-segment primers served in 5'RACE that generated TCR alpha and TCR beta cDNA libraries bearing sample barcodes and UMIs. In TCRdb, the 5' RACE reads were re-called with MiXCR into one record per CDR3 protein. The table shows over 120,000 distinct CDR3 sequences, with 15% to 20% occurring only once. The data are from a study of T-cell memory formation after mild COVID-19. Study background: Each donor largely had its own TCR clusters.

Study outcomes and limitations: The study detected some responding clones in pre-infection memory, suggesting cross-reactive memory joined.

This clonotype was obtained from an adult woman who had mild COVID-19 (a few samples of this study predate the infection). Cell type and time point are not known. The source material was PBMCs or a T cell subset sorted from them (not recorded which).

CDR3 nucleotide sequence: TGTGCCAGCAGCGCCCGTAGCGGGGGGGTCAAAGAGACCCAGTACTTC. The encoded protein is CASSARSGGVKETQYF. This chain links TRBV9 with TRBJ2-5, with TRBD2 matching over 11 bases. CDR3 length equals 16 residues. The ends lost 3 bases at V and 3 bases at J; junction bases unmatched: 7. Germline loops: CDR1 SGDLS, CDR2 YYNGEE.